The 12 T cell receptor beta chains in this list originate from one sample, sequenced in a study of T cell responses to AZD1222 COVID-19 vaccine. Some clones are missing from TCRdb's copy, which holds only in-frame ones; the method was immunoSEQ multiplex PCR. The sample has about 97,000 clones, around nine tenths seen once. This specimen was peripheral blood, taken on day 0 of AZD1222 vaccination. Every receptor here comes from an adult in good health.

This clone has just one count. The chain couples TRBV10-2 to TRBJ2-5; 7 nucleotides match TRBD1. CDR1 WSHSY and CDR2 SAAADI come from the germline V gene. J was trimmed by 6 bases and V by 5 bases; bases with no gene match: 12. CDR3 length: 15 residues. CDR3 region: CASSPILYRGQTQYF. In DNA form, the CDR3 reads TGCGCCAGCAGTCCTATTCTCTACAGGGGCCAGACCCAGTACTTC.

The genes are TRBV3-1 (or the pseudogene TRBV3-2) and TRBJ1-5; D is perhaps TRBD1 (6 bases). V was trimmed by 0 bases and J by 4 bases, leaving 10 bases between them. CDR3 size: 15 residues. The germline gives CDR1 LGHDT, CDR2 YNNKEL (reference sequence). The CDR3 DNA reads TGTGCCAGCAGCCAAGAGACAGGAGAAAATCAGCCCCAGCATTTT. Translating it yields CASSQETGENQPQHF.

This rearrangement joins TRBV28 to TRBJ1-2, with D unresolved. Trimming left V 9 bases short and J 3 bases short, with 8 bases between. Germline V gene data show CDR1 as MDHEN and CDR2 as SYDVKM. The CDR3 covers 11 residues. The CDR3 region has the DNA TGTGCCAGTTCAGTCGACTATGGCTACACCTTC. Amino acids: CASSVDYGYTF.

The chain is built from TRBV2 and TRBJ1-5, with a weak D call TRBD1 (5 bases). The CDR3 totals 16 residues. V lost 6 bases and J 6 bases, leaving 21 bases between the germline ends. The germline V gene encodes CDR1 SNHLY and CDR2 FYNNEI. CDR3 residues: CASSVLGVGLGQPQHF. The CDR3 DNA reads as TGTGCCAGCAGCGTCCTCGGCGTGGGACTGGGTCAGCCCCAGCATTTT.

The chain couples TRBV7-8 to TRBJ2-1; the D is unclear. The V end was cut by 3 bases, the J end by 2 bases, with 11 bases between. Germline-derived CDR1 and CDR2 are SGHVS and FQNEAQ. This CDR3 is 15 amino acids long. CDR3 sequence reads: CASSFRSTAYNEQFF. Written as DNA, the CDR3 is TGTGCCAGCAGCTTCCGCAGTACCGCCTACAATGAGCAGTTCTTC.

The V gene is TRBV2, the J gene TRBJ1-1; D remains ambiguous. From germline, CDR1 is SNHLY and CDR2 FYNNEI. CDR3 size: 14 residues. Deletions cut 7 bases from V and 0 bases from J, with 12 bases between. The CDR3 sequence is CASTSPVVNTEAFF. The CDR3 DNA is TGTGCCAGCACTTCCCCGGTGGTGAACACTGAAGCTTTCTTT.

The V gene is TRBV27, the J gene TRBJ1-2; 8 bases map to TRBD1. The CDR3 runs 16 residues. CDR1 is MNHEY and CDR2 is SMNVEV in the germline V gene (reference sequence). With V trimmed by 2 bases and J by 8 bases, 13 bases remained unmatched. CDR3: CASSLALSDRVWGYTF. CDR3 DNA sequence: TGTGCCAGCAGTTTAGCCCTTTCGGACAGGGTGTGGGGCTACACCTTC.

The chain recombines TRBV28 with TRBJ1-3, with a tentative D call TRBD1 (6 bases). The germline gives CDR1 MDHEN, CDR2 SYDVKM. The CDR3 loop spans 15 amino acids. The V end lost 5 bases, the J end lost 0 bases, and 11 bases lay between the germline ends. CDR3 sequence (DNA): TGTGCCAGCAGTGCGACAGGTTCCTCTGGAAACACCATATATTTT. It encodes CASSATGSSGNTIYF.

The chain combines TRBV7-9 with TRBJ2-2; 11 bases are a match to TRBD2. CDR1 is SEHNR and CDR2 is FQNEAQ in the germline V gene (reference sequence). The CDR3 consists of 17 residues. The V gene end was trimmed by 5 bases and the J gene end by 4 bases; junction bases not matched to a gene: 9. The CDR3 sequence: CASSPLLAGAGTGELFF. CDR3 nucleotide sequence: TGTGCCAGCAGCCCCCTACTAGCGGGGGCGGGCACCGGGGAGCTGTTTTTT.

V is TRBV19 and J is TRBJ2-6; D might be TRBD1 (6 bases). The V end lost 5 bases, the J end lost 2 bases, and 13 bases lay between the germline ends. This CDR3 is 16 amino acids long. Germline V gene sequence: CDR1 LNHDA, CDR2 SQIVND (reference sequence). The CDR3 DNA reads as TGTGCCAGTAGTCCTACAGGGCCCACTGGGGCCAACGTCCTGACTTTC. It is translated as CASSPTGPTGANVLTF.

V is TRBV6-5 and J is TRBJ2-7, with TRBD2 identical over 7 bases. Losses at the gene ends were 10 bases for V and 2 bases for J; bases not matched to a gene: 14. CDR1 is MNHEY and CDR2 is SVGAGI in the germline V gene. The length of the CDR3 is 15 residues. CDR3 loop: CATRGGSLSAYEQYF. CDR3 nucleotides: TGTGCCACCCGCGGGGGTTCCTTGAGCGCCTACGAGCAGTACTTC.

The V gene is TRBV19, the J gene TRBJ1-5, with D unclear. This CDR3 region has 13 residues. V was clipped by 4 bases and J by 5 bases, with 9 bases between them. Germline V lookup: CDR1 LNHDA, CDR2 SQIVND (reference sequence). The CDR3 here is CASSKGRDQPQHF. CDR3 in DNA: TGTGCCAGTAGTAAGGGTCGCGATCAGCCCCAGCATTTT.